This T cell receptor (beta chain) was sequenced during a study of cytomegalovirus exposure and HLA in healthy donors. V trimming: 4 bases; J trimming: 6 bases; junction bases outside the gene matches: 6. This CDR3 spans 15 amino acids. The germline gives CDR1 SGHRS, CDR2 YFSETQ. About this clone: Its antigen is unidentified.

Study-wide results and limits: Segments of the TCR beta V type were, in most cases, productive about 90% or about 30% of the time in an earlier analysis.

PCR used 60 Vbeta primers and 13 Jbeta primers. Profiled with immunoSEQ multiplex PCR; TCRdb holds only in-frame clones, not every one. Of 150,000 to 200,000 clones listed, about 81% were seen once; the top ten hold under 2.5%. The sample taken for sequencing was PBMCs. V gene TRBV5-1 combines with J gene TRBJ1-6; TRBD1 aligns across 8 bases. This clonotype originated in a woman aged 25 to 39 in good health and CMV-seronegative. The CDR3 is CASSRSGQANSPLHF. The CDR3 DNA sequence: TGCGCCAGCAGCCGTTCGGGACAGGCTAATTCACCCCTCCACTTT.